The clone carrying this TCR beta chain counts as medium-sized. Its target is unknown. These data come from a study of liver allograft versus peripheral blood T cells. Study in general: Recipients' peripheral blood T cell receptor repertoires were compared with those in transplanted livers.

Study-wide results and caveats: Reports indicated that T cell receptor repertoires inside liver allografts differed from those in peripheral blood.

TCRdb re-derived calls from the reads in MiXCR, one entry per CDR3 protein. The sample shows about 7,900 distinct CDR3 sequences, under 20% of them seen only once. The clonotype comes from a human patient who had a liver transplant. Some T cells here may be from the graft donor.

In nucleotides, the CDR3 is TGTGCCAGCAGTCACAGGGGGAACACTGAAGCTTTCTTT. It is translated as CASSHRGNTEAFF. V and J are TRBV28 and TRBJ1-1, with 7 nucleotides matching TRBD1. The CDR3 has 13 residues. With 5 bases clipped from V and 1 base from J, the junction kept 1 base outside the gene matches. Germline V gene lookup returns CDR1 MDHEN and CDR2 SYDVKM.